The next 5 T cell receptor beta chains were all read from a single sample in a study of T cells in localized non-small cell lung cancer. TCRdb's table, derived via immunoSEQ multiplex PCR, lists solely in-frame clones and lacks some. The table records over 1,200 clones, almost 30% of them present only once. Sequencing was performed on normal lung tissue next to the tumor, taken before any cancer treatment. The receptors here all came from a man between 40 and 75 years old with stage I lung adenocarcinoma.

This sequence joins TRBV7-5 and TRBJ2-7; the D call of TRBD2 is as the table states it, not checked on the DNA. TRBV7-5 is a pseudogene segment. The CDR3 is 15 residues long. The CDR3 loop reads CASSQGTSGAGAQYF. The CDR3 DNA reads TGTGCCAGCAGCCAGGGGACTAGCGGGGCCGGAGCGCAGTACTTC.

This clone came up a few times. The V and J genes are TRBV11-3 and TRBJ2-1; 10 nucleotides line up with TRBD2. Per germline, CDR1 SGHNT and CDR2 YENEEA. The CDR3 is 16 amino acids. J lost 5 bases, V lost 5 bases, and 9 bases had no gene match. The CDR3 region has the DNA TGTGCCAGCAGCCCTGCCACTAGCGGGATCCACAATGAGCAGTTCTTC. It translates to CASSPATSGIHNEQFF.

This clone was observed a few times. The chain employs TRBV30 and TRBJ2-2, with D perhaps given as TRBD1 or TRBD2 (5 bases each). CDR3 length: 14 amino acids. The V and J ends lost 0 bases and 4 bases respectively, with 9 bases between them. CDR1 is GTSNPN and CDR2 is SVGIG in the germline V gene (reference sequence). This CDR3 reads CAWSVFGGTGELFF. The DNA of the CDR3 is TGTGCCTGGAGTGTATTTGGGGGCACCGGGGAGCTGTTTTTT.

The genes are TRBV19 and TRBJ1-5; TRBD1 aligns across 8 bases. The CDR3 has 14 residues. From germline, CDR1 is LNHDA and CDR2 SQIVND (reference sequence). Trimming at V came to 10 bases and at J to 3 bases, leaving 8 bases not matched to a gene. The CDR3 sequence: CAISGTGVNQPQHF. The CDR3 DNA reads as TGTGCCATCTCCGGGACAGGAGTCAATCAGCCCCAGCATTTT.

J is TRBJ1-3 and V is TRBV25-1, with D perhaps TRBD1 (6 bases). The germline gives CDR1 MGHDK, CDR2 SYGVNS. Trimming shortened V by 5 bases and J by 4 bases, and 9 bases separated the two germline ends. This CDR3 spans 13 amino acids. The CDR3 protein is CASSLTGGNTIYF. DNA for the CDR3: TGTGCCAGCAGTCTCACAGGGGGAAACACCATATATTTT. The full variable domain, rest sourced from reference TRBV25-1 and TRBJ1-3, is EADIYQTPRYLVIGTGKKITLECSQTMGHDKMYWYQQDPGMELHLIHYSYGVNSTEKGDLSSESTVSRIRTEHFPLTLESARPSHTSQYLCASSLTGGNTIYFGEGSWLTVV.